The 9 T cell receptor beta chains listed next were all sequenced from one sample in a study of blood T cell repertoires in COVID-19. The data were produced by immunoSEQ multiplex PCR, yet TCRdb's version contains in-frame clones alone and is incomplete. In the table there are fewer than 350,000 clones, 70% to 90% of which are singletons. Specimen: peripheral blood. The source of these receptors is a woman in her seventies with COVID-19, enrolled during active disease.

The CDR3 sequence is CASSPSPGGSDGYTF. The CDR3 DNA reads as TGTGCCAGCTCACCATCTCCAGGGGGCTCGGATGGCTACACCTTC. The rearrangement joins TRBV18 to TRBJ1-2; 8 nucleotides agree with TRBD1. The trim removed 2 bases at V and 6 bases at J, leaving 8 bases unmatched. Germline CDR1 and CDR2: KGHSH and LQKENI. CDR3 length: 15 residues. The full variable domain, completed using reference TRBV18 and TRBJ1-2, is NAGVMQNPRHLVRRRGQEARLRCSPMKGHSHVYWYRQLPEEGLKFMVYLQKENIIDESGMPKERFSAEFPKEGPSILRIQQVVRGDSAAYFCASSPSPGGSDGYTFGSGTRLTVV.

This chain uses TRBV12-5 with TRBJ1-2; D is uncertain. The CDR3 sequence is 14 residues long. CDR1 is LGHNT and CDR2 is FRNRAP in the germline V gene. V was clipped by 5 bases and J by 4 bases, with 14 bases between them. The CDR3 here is CASGPGGPGYGYTF. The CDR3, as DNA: TGTGCTAGTGGTCCCGGAGGGCCAGGCTATGGCTACACCTTC.

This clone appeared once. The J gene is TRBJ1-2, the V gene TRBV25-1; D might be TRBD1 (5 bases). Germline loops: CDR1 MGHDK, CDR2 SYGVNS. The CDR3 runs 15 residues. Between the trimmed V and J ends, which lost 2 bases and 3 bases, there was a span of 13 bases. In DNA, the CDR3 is TGTGCCAGCAGTGAAGGTTCGGGGGGTTACTATGGCTACACCTTC. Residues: CASSEGSGGYYGYTF.

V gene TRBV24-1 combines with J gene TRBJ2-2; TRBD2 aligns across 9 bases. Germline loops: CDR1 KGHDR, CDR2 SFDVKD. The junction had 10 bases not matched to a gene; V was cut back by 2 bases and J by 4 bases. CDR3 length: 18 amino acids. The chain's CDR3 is CATSDWGGGALTTGELFF. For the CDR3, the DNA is TGTGCCACCAGTGATTGGGGCGGGGGGGCACTGACCACCGGGGAGCTGTTTTTT.

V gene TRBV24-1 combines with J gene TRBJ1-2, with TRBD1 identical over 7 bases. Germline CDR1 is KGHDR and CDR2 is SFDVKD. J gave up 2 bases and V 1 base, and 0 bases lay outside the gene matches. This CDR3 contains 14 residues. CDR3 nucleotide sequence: TGTGCCACCAGTGATTTCAGGGGGAACTATGGCTACACCTTC. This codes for CATSDFRGNYGYTF.

The CDR3 sequence is CASSYRQGGATEAFF. The CDR3 nucleotides are TGTGCCAGCAGTTACAGACAGGGGGGGGCCACTGAAGCTTTCTTT. This chain connects TRBV6-5 to TRBJ1-1; 9 nucleotides match TRBD1. Trimming removed 2 bases from V and 4 bases from J; junction bases left unmatched: 5. The CDR3 covers 15 residues. Germline loops: CDR1 MNHEY, CDR2 SVGAGI.

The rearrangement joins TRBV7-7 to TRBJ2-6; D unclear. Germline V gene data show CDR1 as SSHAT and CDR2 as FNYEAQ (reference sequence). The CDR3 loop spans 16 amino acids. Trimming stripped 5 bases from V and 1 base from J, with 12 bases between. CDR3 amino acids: CASSPSPESGANVLTF. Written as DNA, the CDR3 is TGTGCCAGCAGCCCCAGTCCGGAGTCTGGGGCCAACGTCCTGACTTTC. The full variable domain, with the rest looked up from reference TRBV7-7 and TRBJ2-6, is GAGVSQSPRYKVTKRGQDVTLRCDPISSHATLYWYQQALGQGPEFLTYFNYEAQPDKSGLPSDRFSAERPEGSISTLTIQRTEQRDSAMYRCASSPSPESGANVLTFGAGSRLTVL.

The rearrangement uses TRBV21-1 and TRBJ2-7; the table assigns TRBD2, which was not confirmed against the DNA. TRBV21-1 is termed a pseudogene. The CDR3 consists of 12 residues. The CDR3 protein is CASSKAHSGVYF. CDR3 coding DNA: TGTGCCAGCAGCAAAGCCCACAGCGGGGTATACTTC.

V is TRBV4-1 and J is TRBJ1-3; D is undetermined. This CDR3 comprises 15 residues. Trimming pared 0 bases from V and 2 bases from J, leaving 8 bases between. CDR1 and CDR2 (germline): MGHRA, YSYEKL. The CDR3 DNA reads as TGCGCCAGCAGCCAAGATGACACAACTGGAAACACCATATATTTT. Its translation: CASSQDDTTGNTIYF.